These 3 T cell receptor beta chains came from one sample sequenced in a study of cytotoxic CD8 clonotypes in ibrutinib-treated CLL. Here immunoSEQ multiplex PCR was the method, and the copy in TCRdb shows in-frame clones only, minus some. The sample has over 25,000 clones; around 76% are singletons. Here the sequenced sample was PBMCs, taken after 36 months of ibrutinib treatment. The receptors shown here come from a human donor with chronic lymphocytic leukemia.

This chain links TRBV18 with TRBJ2-2; D uncertain. Germline lookup yields CDR1 KGHSH and CDR2 LQKENI. Trimming removed 0 bases at V and 4 bases at J, with 6 bases between. This CDR3 comprises 14 residues. This chain's CDR3 is CASSPPAFTGELFF. The CDR3 DNA is TGTGCCAGCTCACCACCAGCCTTCACCGGGGAGCTGTTTTTT.

The V gene is TRBV21-1, the J gene TRBJ2-7; TRBD1, the table's D call, lacks a check against the DNA. TRBV21-1 is deemed a pseudogene. The CDR3 runs to 14 residues. The CDR3: CASSRDRGPYEQYF. In nucleotides, the CDR3 is TGTGCCAGCAGCAGGGACAGGGGTCCCTACGAGCAGTACTTC.

The gene calls are TRBV4-3 and TRBJ1-5; 8 nucleotides agree with TRBD1. The CDR3 length is 19 residues. Losses at the gene ends were 4 bases for V and 1 base for J; bases not matched to a gene: 15. Germline V lookup: CDR1 LGHNA, CDR2 YSLEER. The DNA of the CDR3 is TGCGCCAGCAGCCCAGGAAGGACAGGGAGTTTAGGGAGCAATCAGCCCCAGCATTTT. This translates into CASSPGRTGSLGSNQPQHF.